The rows below give T cell receptor beta chains drawn from one sample of a study of blood T cells in healthy people across ages. TCRdb processed the 5' RACE reads anew with MiXCR; each CDR3 protein has one entry. The profile shows around 1,800,000 distinct CDR3 sequences, around 40% of them singletons. The sequencing sample was made of blood. These receptors originate from a human donor in good health. CDR3s include the opening cysteine and the closing phenylalanine or tryptophan. D genes are given only for firm matches. Clone size is not always given. Where it is, it says once, few, many or a class for expanded clones.

j_call: TRBJ2-2; clone_size: few; v_call: TRBV4-2; d_call: -; cdr3_aa: CASSQESWDTSNTGELFF; cdr3_nt: TGTGCCAGCAGCCAGGAAAGTTGGGACACCTCTAACACCGGGGAGCTGTTTTTT
j_call: TRBJ2-7; clone_size: many; v_call: TRBV5-1; d_call: -; cdr3_aa: CASSLGGNSYEQYF; cdr3_nt: TGCGCCAGCAGCTTGGGAGGCAACTCCTACGAGCAGTACTTC
j_call: TRBJ1-3; clone_size: -; v_call: TRBV15; d_call: TRBD1; cdr3_aa: CATGQGMYGNTIYF; cdr3_nt: TGTGCCACCGGACAGGGGATGTATGGAAACACCATATATTTT
j_call: TRBJ2-7; clone_size: many; v_call: TRBV7-2; d_call: -; cdr3_aa: CASSQGANEQYF; cdr3_nt: TGTGCCAGCAGCCAAGGAGCAAACGAGCAGTACTTC
j_call: TRBJ2-3; clone_size: -; v_call: TRBV7-8; d_call: -; cdr3_aa: CASRGWADTQYF; cdr3_nt: TGTGCCAGCCGGGGGTGGGCAGATACGCAGTATTTT
j_call: TRBJ2-7; clone_size: -; v_call: TRBV7-9; d_call: TRBD1; cdr3_aa: CASSRERTGQDYEQYF; cdr3_nt: TGTGCCAGCAGCCGAGAGAGGACAGGGCAAGACTACGAGCAGTACTTC
j_call: TRBJ2-4; clone_size: few; v_call: TRBV12-3/TRBV12-4; d_call: -; cdr3_aa: CASRRTGTKNIQYF; cdr3_nt: TGTGCCAGCAGGCGAACTGGAACCAAAAACATTCAGTACTTC
j_call: TRBJ2-5; clone_size: -; v_call: TRBV29-1; d_call: -; cdr3_aa: CSSAWGEETQYF; cdr3_nt: TGCAGCTCTGCATGGGGGGAAGAGACCCAGTACTTC
j_call: TRBJ1-4; clone_size: -; v_call: TRBV29-1; d_call: -; cdr3_aa: CSVELGNERLFF; cdr3_nt: TGCAGCGTTGAATTGGGGAATGAAAGACTGTTTTTT
j_call: TRBJ1-2; clone_size: -; v_call: TRBV29-1; d_call: -; cdr3_aa: CSVEERVGSVYGYTF; cdr3_nt: TGCAGCGTTGAAGAACGGGTGGGCAGCGTCTATGGCTACACCTTC
j_call: TRBJ2-1; clone_size: -; v_call: TRBV3-1; d_call: TRBD2; cdr3_aa: CASSQELGTRANNEQFF; cdr3_nt: TGTGCCAGCAGCCAAGAGTTAGGGACTAGGGCGAACAATGAGCAGTTCTTC
j_call: TRBJ2-1; clone_size: once; v_call: TRBV4-1; d_call: TRBD1; cdr3_aa: CASRLSDRGIRRETQFF; cdr3_nt: TGCGCCAGCAGACTATCGGACAGGGGAATAAGGAGAGAGACCCAGTTCTTC
j_call: TRBJ1-1; clone_size: few; v_call: TRBV4-3; d_call: -; cdr3_aa: CASSQLHGANTEAFF; cdr3_nt: TGCGCCAGCAGCCAACTACATGGGGCGAACACTGAAGCTTTCTTT
j_call: TRBJ2-1; clone_size: -; v_call: TRBV3-1; d_call: TRBD1; cdr3_aa: CASSPGTGRSNEQFF; cdr3_nt: TGTGCCAGCAGCCCCGGGACAGGGAGGTCAAATGAGCAGTTCTTC
j_call: TRBJ1-1; clone_size: -; v_call: TRBV6-2/TRBV6-3; d_call: -; cdr3_aa: CASSYPAKWGASGEAFF; cdr3_nt: TGTGCCAGCAGTTACCCCGCAAAGTGGGGGGCTTCGGGTGAAGCTTTCTTT
j_call: TRBJ1-4; clone_size: -; v_call: TRBV10-3; d_call: TRBD1; cdr3_aa: CAAGQGATDEKLFF; cdr3_nt: TGTGCCGCGGGACAGGGGGCGACCGATGAAAAACTGTTTTTT
j_call: TRBJ2-7; clone_size: -; v_call: TRBV11-2; d_call: -; cdr3_aa: CASSFQTVGEQYF; cdr3_nt: TGTGCCAGCAGCTTTCAAACTGTGGGCGAGCAGTACTTC
j_call: TRBJ1-2; clone_size: few; v_call: TRBV24-1; d_call: -; cdr3_aa: CATSDQQGLYGYTF; cdr3_nt: TGTGCCACCAGTGATCAACAGGGTTTATATGGCTACACCTTC
j_call: TRBJ2-3; clone_size: -; v_call: TRBV5-1; d_call: TRBD2; cdr3_aa: CASSPGERGGDTQYF; cdr3_nt: TGCGCCAGCAGCCCGGGGGAGCGGGGGGGAGATACGCAGTATTTT
j_call: TRBJ2-3; clone_size: -; v_call: TRBV5-1; d_call: TRBD2; cdr3_aa: CASSLAGTSVPDTQYF; cdr3_nt: TGCGCCAGCAGCTTGGCCGGGACTAGCGTTCCAGATACGCAGTATTTT
j_call: TRBJ2-4; clone_size: -; v_call: TRBV15; d_call: TRBD2; cdr3_aa: CATRTGLMSYNIQYF; cdr3_nt: TGTGCCACAAGGACGGGACTAATGTCGTATAACATTCAGTACTTC
j_call: TRBJ2-5; clone_size: -; v_call: TRBV27; d_call: -; cdr3_aa: CASSPGPEGETQYF; cdr3_nt: TGTGCCAGCAGTCCAGGGCCGGAGGGGGAGACCCAGTACTTC
j_call: TRBJ1-2; clone_size: few; v_call: TRBV5-5; d_call: -; cdr3_aa: CASSQTGTPYGYTF; cdr3_nt: TGTGCCAGCAGCCAGACCGGGACACCCTATGGCTACACCTTC
j_call: TRBJ2-7; clone_size: -; v_call: TRBV24-1; d_call: TRBD1; cdr3_aa: CATSESRTGLYF; cdr3_nt: TGTGCCACCAGTGAATCTAGGACAGGCCTGTACTTC
j_call: TRBJ1-2; clone_size: -; v_call: TRBV20-1; d_call: -; cdr3_aa: CSASPAGNNYGYTF; cdr3_nt: TGCAGTGCTAGCCCCGCAGGGAATAACTATGGCTACACCTTC
j_call: TRBJ2-4; clone_size: -; v_call: TRBV12-5; d_call: TRBD1; cdr3_aa: CASVPTGGPSYEQYF; cdr3_nt: TGTGCTAGTGTCCCCACAGGGGGCCCCTCCTATGAGCAGTACTTC
j_call: TRBJ1-2; clone_size: -; v_call: TRBV12-3/TRBV12-4; d_call: -; cdr3_aa: CASRNTGSCYGYTF; cdr3_nt: TGTGCCAGCAGAAATACAGGGTCTTGCTATGGCTACACCTTC
j_call: TRBJ2-1; clone_size: -; v_call: TRBV5-1; d_call: -; cdr3_aa: CASSEFAGGAGNEQFF; cdr3_nt: TGCGCCAGCAGTGAGTTCGCTGGCGGGGCAGGGAATGAGCAGTTCTTC
j_call: TRBJ2-1; clone_size: -; v_call: TRBV28; d_call: TRBD1; cdr3_aa: CASSTPRQGYSEQFF; cdr3_nt: TGTGCCAGCAGCACCCCGAGACAGGGGTATAGTGAGCAGTTCTTC
j_call: TRBJ2-7; clone_size: -; v_call: TRBV4-3; d_call: TRBD1; cdr3_aa: CASSQEFGTGVDEQYF; cdr3_nt: TGCGCCAGCAGCCAAGAGTTTGGGACAGGGGTCGACGAGCAGTACTTC
j_call: TRBJ2-1; clone_size: -; v_call: TRBV6-5; d_call: -; cdr3_aa: CASSYRTPQETQFF; cdr3_nt: TGTGCCAGCAGTTATAGGACACCCCAAGAGACCCAGTTCTTC
j_call: TRBJ2-1; clone_size: few; v_call: TRBV6-2/TRBV6-3; d_call: TRBD1; cdr3_aa: CASSYSRGDRGRPYNEQFF; cdr3_nt: TGTGCCAGCAGTTACTCTCGGGGGGACAGGGGGCGGCCCTACAATGAGCAGTTCTTC
j_call: TRBJ1-2; clone_size: -; v_call: TRBV7-2; d_call: -; cdr3_aa: CASSPQGQSGYTF; cdr3_nt: TGTGCCAGCAGCCCACAGGGTCAGTCTGGCTACACCTTC
j_call: TRBJ2-3; clone_size: few; v_call: TRBV6-2/TRBV6-3; d_call: -; cdr3_aa: CASRFSSTDTQYF; cdr3_nt: TGTGCCAGCAGGTTTTCCAGCACAGATACGCAGTATTTT
j_call: TRBJ2-5; clone_size: few; v_call: TRBV20-1; d_call: -; cdr3_aa: CSALNRVGKETQYF; cdr3_nt: TGCAGTGCTCTCAACCGGGTCGGGAAAGAGACCCAGTACTTC
j_call: TRBJ1-1; clone_size: few; v_call: TRBV29-1; d_call: -; cdr3_aa: CSVEGGGIEAFF; cdr3_nt: TGCAGCGTTGAAGGGGGGGGTATTGAAGCTTTCTTT
j_call: TRBJ2-2; clone_size: -; v_call: TRBV11-2; d_call: -; cdr3_aa: CASSLDQGRGELFF; cdr3_nt: TGTGCCAGCAGCTTAGATCAGGGACGCGGGGAGCTGTTTTTT